One sample yielded the 7 T cell receptor beta chains listed below, sequenced in a study of blood T cells in healthy people across ages. A J-beta primer mix and a sample-barcoded 5' primer were used in a second PCR of about 7 to 12 cycles. TCRdb redid the calling of the 5' RACE reads with MiXCR, one entry per CDR3 protein. Of approximately 580,000 distinct CDR3 sequences in the sample, 24% were seen once. The sample also formed part of further work on T cells of mothers and their children.

The sequenced material came from blood. These TCRs come from a boy between 10 and 17 years old in good health.

This chain uses TRBV4-1 with TRBJ2-5, with D perhaps matching TRBD1 or TRBD2 (6 bases each). The last part of the DNA fits TRBJ2-7 better; the J call may be wrong. Looked up from germline, CDR1 is MGHRA and CDR2 is YSYEKL. The CDR3 runs to 16 residues. CDR3 bases: TGCGCCAGCAGCCAAGATGAGGGGACGGGGGCATACGAGCAGTACTTC. Protein product: CASSQDEGTGAYEQYF.

The table lists this clonotype with many counts. The chain combines TRBV2 with TRBJ2-5; D remains ambiguous. Germline CDR1 reads SNHLY; CDR2 reads FYNNEI. The CDR3 consists of 15 residues. V was shortened by 4 bases and J by 2 bases, with 14 bases between the two germline ends. The CDR3 sequence is CASSADVATQETQYF. DNA of the CDR3: TGTGCCAGCAGTGCGGACGTCGCAACACAAGAGACCCAGTACTTC.

This clonotype was detected only a few times. This chain uses TRBV7-9 with TRBJ1-2; D might be TRBD1 (5 bases). V was cut by 6 bases and J by 4 bases, with 24 bases left in between. The germline CDR1 and CDR2 sequences are SEHNR and FQNEAQ (reference sequence). CDR3 length: 17 residues. CDR3 amino acids: CASRILLDTEPTYGYTF. CDR3 bases: TGTGCCAGCAGAATCCTATTGGACACCGAGCCAACCTATGGCTACACCTTC.

This chain connects TRBV4-2 to TRBJ2-1, with 14 bases that match TRBD2. The trim removed 5 bases at V and 2 bases at J, leaving 14 bases unmatched. CDR3 size: 20 residues. CDR1 and CDR2 (germline): LGHNA, YNFKEQ. The CDR3 nucleotides read TGTGCCAGCAGCGGGAGGGGAGGGACTAGCGGGAGCCCAACCTACAATGAGCAGTTCTTC. As protein: CASSGRGGTSGSPTYNEQFF.

Here the CDR3 DNA reads TGTGCCAGCAGCCAGTCTGTAGAGACCCAGTACTTC. Translating it yields CASSQSVETQYF. The J gene is TRBJ2-5, the V gene TRBV11-2; unclear D gene. Germline-derived CDR1 and CDR2 are SGHAT and FQNNGV. V was cut by 5 bases and J by 4 bases, with 8 bases left in between. The CDR3 runs 12 residues.

The sample holds a few counts of this clonotype. The V and J genes are TRBV28 and TRBJ1-5, with 7 nucleotides matching TRBD1. V shed 8 bases, J shed 4 bases, and the junction held 11 bases outside the gene matches. Germline V gene sequence: CDR1 MDHEN, CDR2 SYDVKM. The CDR3 is 15 residues long. The CDR3 spells CASRWRKGANQPQHF. DNA for the CDR3: TGTGCCAGCCGGTGGAGAAAGGGGGCAAATCAGCCCCAGCATTTT. Variable domain in full (rest from reference TRBV28 and TRBJ1-5): DVKVTQSSRYLVKRTGEKVFLECVQDMDHENMFWYRQDPGLGLRLIYFSYDVKMKEKGDIPEGYSVSREKKERFSLILESASTNQTSMYLCASRWRKGANQPQHFGDGTRLSIL.

This chain links TRBV7-2 with TRBJ2-1; TRBD2 matches at 10 bases. Matching the DNA end better, TRBJ2-7 makes the J call doubtful. The CDR3 consists of 15 residues. CDR1 SGHTA and CDR2 FQGNSA come from the germline V gene. CDR3 amino acids: CASSLQRGGHDEQYF. CDR3 nucleotide sequence: TGTGCCAGCAGCTTACAGCGGGGGGGCCACGACGAGCAGTACTTC.